This paragraph covers one T cell receptor beta chain sequence. Antigen unknown. The data were taken from a study of shared clonotypes between healthy human individuals. Study-level findings and limits: Among donors, sharing of clonotypes was expected to be affected by sequencing depth. Non-shared clonotypes showed lower generation probabilities than clonotypes common to all four donors.

Donors comprised only Caucasian adults living in Nashville, Tennessee. A split of CD4+ cells into CD45RA+ naive and CD45RA-negative memory subsets was performed. The data were produced by immunoSEQ multiplex PCR, yet TCRdb's version contains in-frame clones alone and is incomplete. The table lists 1,500,000 or so clones, about 98.5% of them singletons, with approximately 0.4% in the top ten. The CDR3 consists of 16 residues. CDR1 is SGHTA, CDR2 FQGTGA, per germline. Losses at the gene ends were 2 bases for V and 2 bases for J; bases not matched to a gene: 6. The receptor was isolated from a man in his thirties or forties in good health. The chain links TRBV7-3 to TRBJ2-1; 7 positions match TRBD2. The sequenced material came from naive CD4+ T cells sorted from blood. Subset reported: CD45RA+ positively selected. The CDR3 sequence is CASSLRSGPTYNEQFF. CDR3 bases: TGTGCCAGCAGCTTACGTAGCGGGCCGACCTACAATGAGCAGTTCTTC. Filled out from reference TRBV7-3 and TRBJ2-1, the complete variable domain reads GAGVSQTPSNKVTEKGKYVELRCDPISGHTALYWYRQSLGQGPEFLIYFQGTGAADDSGLPNDRFFAVRPEGSVSTLKIQRTERGDSAVYLCASSLRSGPTYNEQFFGPGTRLTVL.